This TCR beta chain was documented in a study of cytomegalovirus exposure and HLA in healthy donors. Overall study findings and caveats: Among TCR beta chains of equal frequency, HLA-associated ones were more clonally expanded in a later analysis. The majority of TCR sequences were rare, yet some public TCRs appeared in many donors.

V was clipped by 4 bases and J by 2 bases; unmatched bases: 7. Germline V gene data show CDR1 as SGHRS and CDR2 as YFSETQ. The CDR3 contains 16 residues. On this clone itself: What it binds is not known.

In the PCR, 60 Vbeta and 13 Jbeta primers were used. Using immunoSEQ multiplex PCR, the repertoire was profiled, and TCRdb retains in-frame clones only, with some absent. The table lists about 58,000 clones, with more than 2% in the top ten. The sample comprised PBMCs. This clonotype was obtained from a woman aged 18-29 years in good health and CMV-seronegative. V usage is TRBV5-1 and J usage is TRBJ2-3; 10 bases line up with TRBD2. CDR3: CASSDGLAESTDTQYF. CDR3 DNA: TGCGCCAGCAGCGATGGACTAGCGGAGTCCACAGATACGCAGTATTTT.